The entry that follows covers one T cell receptor beta chain sequence. Under the authors' procedure: The authors estimated nucleated cell counts from reference gene primer amplification. Clones were read by immunoSEQ multiplex PCR, and TCRdb kept only the in-frame ones, dropping some. The DNA gave D and trimming, while V, J and clone size come from that table. The table records 95,000 to 150,000 clones, around three quarters of them present only once. The sample is drawn from a study of blood T cell repertoires in COVID-19. CDR1 MGHRA and CDR2 YSYEKL come from the germline V gene. V shed 0 bases and J 10 bases; nucleotides not matched to a gene: 13. This CDR3 comprises 17 residues.

The rearrangement joins TRBV4-1 to TRBJ2-1; 9 positions agree with TRBD2. The sequenced sample was peripheral blood. The receptor's source is an elderly woman with acute or convalescent COVID-19. The CDR3 region is CASSQDWSSGASREQFF. For the CDR3, the DNA is TGCGCCAGCAGCCAAGATTGGTCTAGCGGGGCTTCGCGCGAGCAGTTCTTC.